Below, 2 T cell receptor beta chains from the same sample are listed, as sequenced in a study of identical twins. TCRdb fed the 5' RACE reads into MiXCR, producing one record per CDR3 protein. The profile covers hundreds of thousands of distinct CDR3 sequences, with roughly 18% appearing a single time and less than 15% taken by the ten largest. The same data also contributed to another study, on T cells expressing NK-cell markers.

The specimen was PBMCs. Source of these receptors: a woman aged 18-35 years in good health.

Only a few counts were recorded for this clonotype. CDR3 sequence reads: CASSLGSDSRDEQYF. DNA for the CDR3: TGTGCCAGCAGCTTAGGGTCAGACAGCCGAGATGAGCAGTACTTC. The genes are TRBV7-9 and TRBJ2-7, with D possibly matching TRBD1 (5 bases). V dropped 1 base and J dropped 7 bases, with 17 bases sitting between them. Germline loops: CDR1 SEHNR, CDR2 FQNEAQ (reference sequence). This CDR3 is 15 amino acids long.

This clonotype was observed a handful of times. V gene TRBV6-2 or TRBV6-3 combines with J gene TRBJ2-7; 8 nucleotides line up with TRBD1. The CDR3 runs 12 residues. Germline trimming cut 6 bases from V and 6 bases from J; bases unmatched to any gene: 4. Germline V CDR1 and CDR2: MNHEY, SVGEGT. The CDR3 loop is CASSRTGFEQYF. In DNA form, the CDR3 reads TGTGCCAGCAGCCGGACAGGGTTCGAGCAGTACTTC.